This TCR beta chain was recorded in a study of cytomegalovirus exposure and HLA in healthy donors. About the study: As an earlier analysis found, roughly 180 million T cells yielded about 120 million unique TCR beta sequences. The study's early data release held some 85 million unique TCRs from HLA-typed donors.

To note about this clone: Its antigen remains unidentified.

The study, taken as a whole, reports: As a later analysis showed, a missense DCLRE1C variant was linked to trimming of TCR beta V- and J-genes.

The primer mix had 60 Vbeta and 13 Jbeta primers. Measured with immunoSEQ multiplex PCR; TCRdb has only the in-frame clones, and not every one. This sample has more than 90,000 clones, with approximately 82% found just once. The receptor was isolated from a man under 40 in good health and CMV-seropositive. Specimen: PBMCs.

The DNA for the CDR3 is TGTGCCAGTAGTATCGATCAGGGATCTGGAAACACCATATATTTT. Translated, it gives CASSIDQGSGNTIYF. This chain joins TRBV19 and TRBJ1-3; tentatively, D is TRBD1 (5 bases). V dropped 3 bases and J dropped 1 base, with 10 bases sitting between them. Per the germline V gene, CDR1 is LNHDA and CDR2 is SQIVND (reference sequence). The CDR3 runs 15 residues.